The 27 T cell receptor beta chains below come from one sample, sequenced in a study of T cells in Graves' hyperthyroidism and ophthalmopathy. Amplification yielded TCR beta CDR3 regions, with RNA transcripts as the source. First-round RT-PCR targeting the TCR CDR3 was performed with the HTBI primer set. TCRdb reanalysed the multiplex PCR reads using MiXCR and keeps one entry per CDR3 protein. This table holds fewer than 350,000 distinct CDR3 sequences, about an eighth found once. Sequenced material: blood. These TCRs come from a woman in her twenties or thirties with Graves' hyperthyroidism that later progressed to Graves' ophthalmopathy.

This clonotype has a count of ten or more. This chain joins TRBV2 and TRBJ2-1; D is uncertain. Trimming left V 1 base short and J 0 bases short, with 7 bases between. Germline lookup yields CDR1 SNHLY and CDR2 FYNNEI. The CDR3 loop spans 15 amino acids. CDR3 sequence (DNA): TGTGCCAGCAGTGAAGGAAAAAGCTCCTACAATGAGCAGTTCTTC. Translating it yields CASSEGKSSYNEQFF.

V is TRBV9 and J is TRBJ1-5; D gene ambiguous. The germline V gene has CDR1 SGDLS and CDR2 YYNGEE. The V and J ends lost 3 bases and 2 bases respectively, with 9 bases between them. CDR3 length: 14 residues. CDR3 sequence reads: CASSEGRGNQPQHF. CDR3 coding DNA: TGTGCCAGCAGCGAGGGCCGAGGCAATCAGCCCCAGCATTTT.

This clonotype came up many times. This rearrangement joins TRBV7-9 to TRBJ2-3, with D uncertain. The V and J ends lost 3 bases and 0 bases respectively, with 13 bases between them. The CDR3 consists of 16 residues. Germline V gene sequence: CDR1 SEHNR, CDR2 FQNEAQ (reference sequence). The CDR3 protein is CASSLFSGASTDTQYF. As DNA, the CDR3 is TGTGCCAGCAGCTTGTTTTCCGGAGCTAGCACAGATACGCAGTATTTT.

The chain is built from TRBV20-1 and TRBJ2-1, with TRBD2 matching over 7 bases. V lost 0 bases and J lost 2; bases outside the gene matches: 4. The CDR3 spans 15 residues. Germline V gene lookup returns CDR1 DFQATT and CDR2 SNEGSKA (reference sequence). This CDR3 is CSARDPSGTYNEQFF. The CDR3 DNA reads as TGCAGTGCTAGAGATCCTAGCGGAACCTACAATGAGCAGTTCTTC.

The chain employs TRBV4-1 and TRBJ2-3, with D perhaps given as TRBD1 or TRBD2 (5 bases each). The germline V and J ends were trimmed by 1 base and 2 bases, with 10 bases remaining between them. The CDR3 runs 15 residues. Germline assignment: CDR1 MGHRA and CDR2 YSYEKL. For the CDR3, the DNA is TGCGCCAGCAGCCAAGTTGGGGGAGACACAGATACGCAGTATTTT. It yields the protein CASSQVGGDTDTQYF.

This clonotype occurred a few times. The CDR3 sequence: CASSQGTSGMVYEQYF. In nucleotides, the CDR3 is TGCGCCAGCAGCCAAGGGACTAGCGGGATGGTCTACGAGCAGTACTTC. This chain connects TRBV4-3 to TRBJ2-7; 12 bases are shared with TRBD2. The CDR3 is made up of 16 amino acids. V lost 1 base to trimming and J lost 3 bases; unmatched junction nucleotides: 4. From germline, CDR1 is LGHNA and CDR2 YSLEER.

This clonotype was seen more than once but under ten times. This may arise from a read error, as a much more abundant clone is one base away. The chain employs TRBV11-2 and TRBJ2-7; D may match TRBD1 or TRBD2 (5 bases each). The J call may not be correct, given that the DNA end is closer to TRBJ2-1. The CDR3 has 13 residues. CDR1 is SGHAT and CDR2 is FQNNGV in the germline V gene. CDR3 coding DNA: TGTGCGACGGGACGACTAAGCTCCTACGAGCAGTTCTTC. This gives the protein CATGRLSSYEQFF.

This clonotype was seen many times. The CDR3 DNA reads as TGTGCCACCAGTGATTTTGGGACAGCAAACAATGAGCAGTTCTTC. Protein product: CATSDFGTANNEQFF. The genes are TRBV24-1 and TRBJ2-1; TRBD1 matches 7 bases. The J segment lost 5 bases and the V segment lost 1 base, leaving 4 bases of the junction unmatched. The CDR3 contains 15 residues. Germline CDR1 and CDR2: KGHDR and SFDVKD.

The chain joins TRBV20-1 to TRBJ1-5; no clear D. The CDR3 runs to 14 residues. The V gene's germline CDR1 is DFQATT and CDR2 SNEGSKA (reference sequence). Deletions cut 3 bases from V and 7 bases from J, with 16 bases between. CDR3 loop: CSARAGSPEQPQHF. CDR3 in DNA: TGCAGTGCTAGGGCCGGGAGCCCGGAGCAGCCCCAGCATTTT.

This clonotype turned up a few times. The chain is built from TRBV5-4 and TRBJ2-3; 11 bases match TRBD2. From germline, CDR1 is SGHNT and CDR2 YYREEE (reference sequence). This CDR3 comprises 16 residues. With V trimmed by 5 bases and J by 8 bases, 13 bases remained unmatched. DNA for the CDR3: TGTGCCAGCAGTGCGGGGACTAGCGGTGGGGCGGTTACGCAGTATTTT. Protein sequence: CASSAGTSGGAVTQYF.

The gene calls are TRBV19 and TRBJ2-7, with TRBD2 as a possible D gene (6 bases). This CDR3 spans 14 amino acids. The V gene's germline CDR1 is LNHDA and CDR2 SQIVND (reference sequence). Trimming took off 5 bases at V and 7 bases at J, with 18 bases between the two ends. CDR3 sequence (DNA): TGTGCCAGTAGTCCGGGACCTTCTGGGGGGGAGCAGTACTTC. Protein: CASSPGPSGGEQYF.

The chain recombines TRBV27 with TRBJ2-6; 9 bases are a match to TRBD1. After removal of 5 bases from V and 4 bases from J, the junction contained 12 bases not matched to a gene. Per the germline V gene, CDR1 is MNHEY and CDR2 is SMNVEV (reference sequence). The CDR3 extends over 18 amino acids. Here the CDR3 reads CASSPSGTGFLGANVLTF. Written as DNA, the CDR3 is TGTGCCAGCAGTCCCTCCGGGACAGGGTTTTTAGGGGCCAACGTCCTGACTTTC.

The sample holds many counts of this clonotype. The gene calls are TRBV12-3 or TRBV12-4 and TRBJ1-2, with D maybe TRBD1 (6 bases). There are 12 residues in the CDR3. V was pared by 6 bases and J by 4 bases, with 9 bases between. The CDR3 is CASSGQSYGYTF. The CDR3 DNA reads TGTGCCAGCAGCGGACAGAGCTATGGCTACACCTTC.

This clonotype was seen repeatedly, ten times or more. The gene calls are TRBV7-2 and TRBJ2-5, with TRBD2 matching over 8 bases. V shed 5 bases and J 5 bases; nucleotides not matched to a gene: 7. The germline gives CDR1 SGHTA, CDR2 FQGNSA. This CDR3 has 14 residues. The CDR3, as DNA: TGTGCCAGCAGCCCACGGGGGGGCAGGGAGACCCAGTACTTC. This codes for CASSPRGGRETQYF.

This clonotype was detected ten times or more. The rearrangement uses TRBV7-2 and TRBJ2-3; 7 bases map to TRBD2. With V trimmed by 5 bases and J by 4 bases, 12 bases remained unmatched. The CDR3 has 16 residues. The germline gives CDR1 SGHTA, CDR2 FQGNSA. The CDR3 reads CASSGSGAGEADTQYF. In DNA, the CDR3 is TGTGCCAGCAGCGGGTCCGGGGCGGGAGAAGCAGATACGCAGTATTTT.

This clonotype was recorded many times. The rearrangement links TRBV2 to TRBJ1-1; D uncertain. The V gene's germline CDR1 is SNHLY and CDR2 FYNNEI. V shed 4 bases and J shed 8 bases, with 14 bases lying between them. The CDR3 is made up of 13 amino acids. CDR3 DNA: TGTGCCAGCAGTGCCGAAAAAGGAGGAGAAGCTTTCTTT. Encoded protein: CASSAEKGGEAFF.

The chain couples TRBV19 to TRBJ1-2, with D unclear. Germline-derived CDR1 and CDR2 are LNHDA and SQIVND (reference sequence). This CDR3 is 17 amino acids long. Trimming took off 1 base at V and 2 bases at J, with 17 bases between the two ends. The CDR3 spells CASSIVLRSAPNYGYTF. As DNA, the CDR3 is TGTGCCAGTAGTATAGTCCTGAGGTCAGCCCCCAACTATGGCTACACCTTC.

This clonotype was observed at least ten times. The J gene is TRBJ2-7, the V gene TRBV7-8, with a tentative D call TRBD2 (6 bases). The germline V and J ends were trimmed by 5 bases and 4 bases, with 15 bases remaining between them. The CDR3 is 14 amino acids. Germline lookup yields CDR1 SGHVS and CDR2 FQNEAQ. This chain's CDR3 is CASSPRRETYEQYF. Written as DNA, the CDR3 is TGTGCCAGCAGCCCGAGACGGGAGACGTACGAGCAGTACTTC.

This clonotype was picked up many times. The chain has TRBV19 and TRBJ2-3; D perhaps matches TRBD1 (6 bases). In germline, CDR1 is LNHDA, CDR2 SQIVND (reference sequence). The CDR3 covers 15 residues. The ends were cut back, 6 bases at V and 4 bases at J, with 17 bases in the middle. The CDR3 region has the DNA TGTGCCAGTAGCCTTGTGTGGACAGTGCCAGATACGCAGTATTTT. This gives the protein CASSLVWTVPDTQYF.

This clonotype was recorded a few times. The germline gene is not matched at one end of the junction; a read error may be the cause. The chain combines TRBV20-1 with TRBJ1-1, with D possibly matching TRBD1 (5 bases). The length of the CDR3 is 13 residues. Per germline, CDR1 DFQATT and CDR2 SNEGSKA (reference sequence). CDR3 residues: CSAPHKTVPEASF. Here the CDR3 DNA reads TGCAGTGCTCCGCATAAGACAGTACCTGAAGCTTCCTTT.

This clonotype was seen at least ten times. V usage is TRBV20-1 and J usage is TRBJ2-5, with 8 nucleotides matching TRBD1. Trimming took 6 bases from V and 5 from J; bases not matched to a gene: 8. There are 13 residues in the CDR3. Germline V gives CDR1 DFQATT, CDR2 SNEGSKA (reference sequence). This CDR3 reads CSAEDRGWETQYF. Written as DNA, the CDR3 is TGCAGTGCCGAAGACAGGGGTTGGGAGACCCAGTACTTC.

The table lists this clonotype with many counts. The chain employs TRBV5-1 and TRBJ2-7; 7 bases are a match to TRBD2. This CDR3 contains 14 residues. Trimming at V came to 4 bases and at J to 1 base, leaving 5 bases not matched to a gene. Germline CDR1 and CDR2: SGHRS and YFSETQ. CDR3 DNA: TGCGCCAGCAGCGTTGGCGGGAGATCCTACGAGCAGTACTTC. It specifies CASSVGGRSYEQYF.

This clonotype was observed at least ten times. This sequence joins TRBV30 and TRBJ1-6; D unresolved. V was shortened by 1 base and J by 10 bases, with 14 bases between the two germline ends. Germline CDR1 is GTSNPN and CDR2 is SVGIG (reference sequence). This CDR3 is 14 amino acids long. CDR3 region: CAWSEGPIGSPLHF. DNA of the CDR3: TGTGCCTGGAGTGAAGGGCCCATCGGATCACCCCTCCACTTT.

This clonotype turned up a few times. The J gene is TRBJ2-6, the V gene TRBV6-5; no firm D call. Trimming stripped 0 bases from V and 4 bases from J, with 13 bases between. The germline gives CDR1 MNHEY, CDR2 SVGAGI. The CDR3 extends over 17 amino acids. CDR3 in amino acids: CASSYSVQARGANVLTF. The DNA for the CDR3 is TGTGCCAGCAGTTACTCGGTTCAGGCCCGGGGGGCCAACGTCCTGACTTTC.

Concerning this clonotype: A much larger clone lies one base from this, so it may be a read error. The gene calls are TRBV28 and TRBJ1-2, with 7 positions matching TRBD1. CDR1 is MDHEN, CDR2 SYDVKM, per germline. The CDR3 has 12 residues. The CDR3 protein is CTTSPRGGGYTF. The DNA of the CDR3 is TGTACCACTTCCCCTCGAGGGGGCGGCTACACCTTC.

About this clonotype: A much more abundant neighbour one base away suggests this may be a read error. J is TRBJ2-5 and V is TRBV18; unclear D gene. CDR1 is KGHSH, CDR2 LQKENI, per germline. V shed 7 bases and J shed 1 base, with 13 bases lying between them. The CDR3 sequence is 14 residues long. CDR3 region: CASLPFEVQETQYF. CDR3 bases: TGTGCCAGCTTACCTTTCGAGGTCCAAGAGACCCAGTACTTC.

The J gene is TRBJ1-2, the V gene TRBV5-1; a possible D gene is TRBD1 (5 bases). CDR1 SGHRS and CDR2 YFSETQ come from the germline V gene. Trimming stripped 0 bases from V and 3 bases from J, with 12 bases between. This CDR3 is 15 amino acids long. The CDR3 bases are TGCGCCAGCAGCTTGGCCGAGGGGCAAGACTATGGCTACACCTTC. It yields the protein CASSLAEGQDYGYTF. The full variable domain, completed using reference TRBV5-1 and TRBJ1-2, is KAGVTQTPRYLIKTRGQQVTLSCSPISGHRSVSWYQQTPGQGLQFLFEYFSETQRNKGNFPGRFSGRQFSNSRSEMNVSTLELGDSALYLCASSLAEGQDYGYTFGSGTRLTVV.